This TCR beta chain was profiled in a study of CD8+ T cells in alopecia areata. Treatment specified: oral pan-JAK inhibitor, 5-10 mg twice daily. Following extraction, RNA underwent reverse transcription to cDNA, which served as the sequencing template. TCRdb keeps only in-frame clones here, not all; method: immunoSEQ multiplex PCR. The sample consists of approximately 110,000 clones, under 60% of them appearing once. The V gene lost 0 bases and the J gene lost 1 base, with 6 bases spanning the gap. In germline, CDR1 is MGHDK, CDR2 SYGVNS. CDR3 length: 15 residues. The sample holds a few counts of this clone. What it binds is unknown. General observations from the study: Normal skin's resident alphabeta T cells are sequenced alongside lesional scalp T cells. Higher clonality than in normal scalp was seen in lesional scalp, especially alopecia totalis/universalis.

The receptor was isolated from a human donor with alopecia areata. The chain couples TRBV25-1 to TRBJ2-2; D gene uncertain. This specimen was CD8+ T cells sorted from blood, taken at week 24, from a patient treated with tofacitinib. The CDR3 DNA reads TGTGCCAGCAGTGAATATGAACAGAACACCGGGGAGCTGTTTTTT. Translated: CASSEYEQNTGELFF. Combining the CDR3 with reference TRBV25-1 and TRBJ2-2 gives the whole variable domain EADIYQTPRYLVIGTGKKITLECSQTMGHDKMYWYQQDPGMELHLIHYSYGVNSTEKGDLSSESTVSRIRTEHFPLTLESARPSHTSQYLCASSEYEQNTGELFFGEGSRLTVL.